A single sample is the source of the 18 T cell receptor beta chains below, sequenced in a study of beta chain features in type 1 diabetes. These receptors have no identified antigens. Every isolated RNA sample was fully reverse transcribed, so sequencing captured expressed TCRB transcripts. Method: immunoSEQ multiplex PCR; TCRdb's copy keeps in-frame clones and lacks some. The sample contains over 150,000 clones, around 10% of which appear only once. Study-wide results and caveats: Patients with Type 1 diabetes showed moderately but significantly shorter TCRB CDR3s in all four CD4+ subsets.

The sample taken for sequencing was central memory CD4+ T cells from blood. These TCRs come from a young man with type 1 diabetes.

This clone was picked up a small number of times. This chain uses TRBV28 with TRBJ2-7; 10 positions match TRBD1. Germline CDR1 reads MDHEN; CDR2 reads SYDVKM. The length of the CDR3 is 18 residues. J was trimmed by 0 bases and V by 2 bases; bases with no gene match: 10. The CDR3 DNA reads TGTGCCAGCAGTTTACTTGCCGGGGACAGGGGATCCTCCTACGAGCAGTACTTC. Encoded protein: CASSLLAGDRGSSYEQYF.

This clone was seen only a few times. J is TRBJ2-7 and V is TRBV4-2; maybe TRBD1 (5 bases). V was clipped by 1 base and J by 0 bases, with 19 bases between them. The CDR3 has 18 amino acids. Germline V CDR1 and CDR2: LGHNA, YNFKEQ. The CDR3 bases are TGTGCCAGCAGCCAAGCCGTCGAAGCTCTGGGGCTCTCCTACGAGCAGTACTTC. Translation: CASSQAVEALGLSYEQYF.

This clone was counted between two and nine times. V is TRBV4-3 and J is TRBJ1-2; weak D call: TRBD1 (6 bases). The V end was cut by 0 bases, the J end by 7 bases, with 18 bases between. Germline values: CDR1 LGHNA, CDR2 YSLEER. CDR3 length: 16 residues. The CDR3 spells CASSQDRGTPVLGYTF. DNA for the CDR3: TGCGCCAGCAGCCAAGATAGGGGGACACCGGTACTTGGCTACACCTTC.

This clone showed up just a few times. CDR3 in amino acids: CAWSVWHNNYGYTF. The CDR3 coding sequence is TGTGCCTGGAGTGTTTGGCACAATAACTATGGCTACACCTTC. The rearrangement uses TRBV30 and TRBJ1-2, with D hard to call. Germline V gene sequence: CDR1 GTSNPN, CDR2 SVGIG (reference sequence). The CDR3 has 14 residues. Trimming pared 0 bases from V and 1 base from J, leaving 9 bases between.

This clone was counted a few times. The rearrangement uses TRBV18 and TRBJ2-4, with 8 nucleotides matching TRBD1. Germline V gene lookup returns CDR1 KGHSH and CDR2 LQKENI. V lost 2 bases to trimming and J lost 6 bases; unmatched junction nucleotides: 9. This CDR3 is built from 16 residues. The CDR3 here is CASSPFSGGAGNIQYF. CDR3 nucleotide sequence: TGTGCCAGCTCACCATTCTCAGGGGGCGCCGGAAACATTCAGTACTTC.

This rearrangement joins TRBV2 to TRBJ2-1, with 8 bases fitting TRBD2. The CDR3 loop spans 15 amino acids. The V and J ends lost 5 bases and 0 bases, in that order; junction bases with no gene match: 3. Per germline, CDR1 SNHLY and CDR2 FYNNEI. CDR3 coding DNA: TGTGCCAGCAGTAGCGGGAGCCACTCCTACAATGAGCAGTTCTTC. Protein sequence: CASSSGSHSYNEQFF.

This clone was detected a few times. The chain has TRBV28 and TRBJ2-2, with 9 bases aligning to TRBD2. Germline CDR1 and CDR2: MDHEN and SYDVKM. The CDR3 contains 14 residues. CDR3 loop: CAAQRGGGTGELFF. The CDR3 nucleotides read TGTGCAGCACAACGCGGGGGGGGCACCGGGGAGCTGTTTTTT.

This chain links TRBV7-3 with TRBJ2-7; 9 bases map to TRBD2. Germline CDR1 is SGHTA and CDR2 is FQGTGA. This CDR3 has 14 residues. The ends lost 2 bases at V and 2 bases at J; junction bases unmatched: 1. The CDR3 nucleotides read TGTGCCAGCAGCTTAGGCGGGAGGGCCTACGAGCAGTACTTC. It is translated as CASSLGGRAYEQYF.

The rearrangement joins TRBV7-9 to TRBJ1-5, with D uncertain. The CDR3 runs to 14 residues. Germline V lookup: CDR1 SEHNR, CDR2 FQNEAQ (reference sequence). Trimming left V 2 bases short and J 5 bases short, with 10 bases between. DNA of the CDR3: TGTGCCAGCAGCTTAATGACTTCGGATCAGCCCCAGCATTTT. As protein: CASSLMTSDQPQHF.

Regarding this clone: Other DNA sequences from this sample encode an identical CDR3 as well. The CDR3 spells CASSLGDRGYEQYF. The CDR3 DNA reads as TGCGCCAGCAGCTTGGGTGACAGGGGCTACGAGCAGTACTTC. V usage is TRBV5-1 and J usage is TRBJ2-7, with 8 bases lining up with TRBD1. Looked up from germline, CDR1 is SGHRS and CDR2 is YFSETQ. The CDR3 runs to 14 residues. After removal of 0 bases from V and 3 bases from J, the junction contained 2 bases not matched to a gene.

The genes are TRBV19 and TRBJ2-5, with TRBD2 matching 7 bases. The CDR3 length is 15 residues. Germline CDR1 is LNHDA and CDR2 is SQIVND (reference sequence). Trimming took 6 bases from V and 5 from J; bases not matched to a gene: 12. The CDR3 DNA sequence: TGTGCCAGTAGCCCTCGGGAGGCGAGGGGTGAGACCCAGTACTTC. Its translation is CASSPREARGETQYF.

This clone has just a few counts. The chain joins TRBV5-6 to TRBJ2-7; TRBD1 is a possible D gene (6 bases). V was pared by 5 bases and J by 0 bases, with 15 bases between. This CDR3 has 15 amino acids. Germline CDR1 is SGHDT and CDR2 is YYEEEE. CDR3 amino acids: CASSWDTSHSYEQYF. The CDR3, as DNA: TGTGCCAGCAGTTGGGACACCTCGCACTCCTACGAGCAGTACTTC. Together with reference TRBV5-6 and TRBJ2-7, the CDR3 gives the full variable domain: DAGVTQSPTHLIKTRGQQVTLRCSPKSGHDTVSWYQQALGQGPQFIFQYYEEEERQRGNFPDRFSGHQFPNYSSELNVNALLLGDSALYLCASSWDTSHSYEQYFGPGTRLTVT.

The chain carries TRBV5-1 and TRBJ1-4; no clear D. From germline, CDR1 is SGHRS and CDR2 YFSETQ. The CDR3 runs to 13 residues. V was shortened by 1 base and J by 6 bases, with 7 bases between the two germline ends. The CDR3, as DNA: TGCGCCAGCAGCTTGTGGTCAGATGAAAAACTGTTTTTT. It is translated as CASSLWSDEKLFF. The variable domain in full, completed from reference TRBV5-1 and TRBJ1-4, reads KAGVTQTPRYLIKTRGQQVTLSCSPISGHRSVSWYQQTPGQGLQFLFEYFSETQRNKGNFPGRFSGRQFSNSRSEMNVSTLELGDSALYLCASSLWSDEKLFFGSGTQLSVL.

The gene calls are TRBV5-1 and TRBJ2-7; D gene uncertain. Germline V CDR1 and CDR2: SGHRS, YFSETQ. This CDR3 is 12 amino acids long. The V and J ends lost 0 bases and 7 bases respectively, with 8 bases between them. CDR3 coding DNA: TGCGCCAGCAGCTTGGAATCTAGAGAGCAGTACTTC. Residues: CASSLESREQYF.

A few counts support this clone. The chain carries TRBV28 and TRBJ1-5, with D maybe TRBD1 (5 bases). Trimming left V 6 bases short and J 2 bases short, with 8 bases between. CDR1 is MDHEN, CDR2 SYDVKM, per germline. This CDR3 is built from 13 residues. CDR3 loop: CASRRDGNQPQHF. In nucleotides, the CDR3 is TGTGCCAGCAGGCGGGACGGCAATCAGCCCCAGCATTTT.

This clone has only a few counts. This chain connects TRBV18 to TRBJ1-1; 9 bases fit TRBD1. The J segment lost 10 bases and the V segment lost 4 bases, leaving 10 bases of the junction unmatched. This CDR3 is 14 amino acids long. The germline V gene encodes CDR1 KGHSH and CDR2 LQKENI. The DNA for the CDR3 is TGTGCCAGCTCACGGAGACAGGGGGGTAGCGGAGCTTTCTTT. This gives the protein CASSRRQGGSGAFF.

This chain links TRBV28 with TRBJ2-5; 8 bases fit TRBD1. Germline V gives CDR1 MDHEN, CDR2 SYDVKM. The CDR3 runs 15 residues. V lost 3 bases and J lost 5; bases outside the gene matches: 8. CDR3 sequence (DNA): TGTGCCAGCAGTTTTCCCCCGGGACAGGAGGAGACCCAGTACTTC. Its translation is CASSFPPGQEETQYF.

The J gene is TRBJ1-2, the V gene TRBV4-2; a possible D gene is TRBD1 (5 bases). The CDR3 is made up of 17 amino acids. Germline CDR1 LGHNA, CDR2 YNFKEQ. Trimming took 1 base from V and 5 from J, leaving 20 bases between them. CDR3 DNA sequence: TGTGCCAGCAGCCAAGTCCCTCGGGGGGAAAAACTGTATGGCTACACCTTC. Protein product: CASSQVPRGEKLYGYTF.